The 28 T cell receptor beta chains below all came from one sample that was sequenced in a study of cytomegalovirus exposure and HLA in healthy donors. PCR was performed using 60 Vbeta and 13 Jbeta primers. TCRdb's copy holds only in-frame clones and misses some; the assay was immunoSEQ multiplex PCR. The sample includes approximately 130,000 clones, roughly 82% of them seen just once. Sequenced sample: PBMCs. These TCRs come from a man younger than 30 in good health and CMV-seropositive.

The chain joins TRBV27 to TRBJ1-1, with D hard to call. V was clipped by 0 bases and J by 8 bases, with 13 bases between them. The CDR3 covers 14 residues. Looked up from germline, CDR1 is MNHEY and CDR2 is SMNVEV (reference sequence). The chain's CDR3 is CASSLSESTIEAFF. The DNA of the CDR3 is TGTGCCAGCAGTTTATCGGAGTCCACCATAGAAGCTTTCTTT.

The DNA of the CDR3 is TGTGCCAGCAGTGAAGAGGGGTTCGCTGAAGCTTTCTTT. Its protein is CASSEEGFAEAFF. The rearrangement uses TRBV6-1 and TRBJ1-1, with D perhaps matching TRBD1 (5 bases). The length of the CDR3 is 13 residues. The V gene's germline CDR1 is MNHNS and CDR2 SASEGT. The V end lost 1 base, the J end lost 6 bases, and 9 bases lay between the germline ends.

This clone turned up a few times. CDR3 bases: TGTGCCAGCAGGAAGATTCCGACAGGGGGGTACGAGCAGTACTTC. Protein sequence: CASRKIPTGGYEQYF. The chain employs TRBV6-1 and TRBJ2-7, with TRBD1 identical over 9 bases. The CDR3 is 15 amino acids. Germline CDR1 and CDR2: MNHNS and SASEGT. With 6 bases clipped from V and 4 bases from J, the junction kept 10 bases outside the gene matches.

In DNA form, the CDR3 reads TGTGCCAGCAGCTTAATCGGCGGCTATCCCCGGGAGACCCAGTACTTC. Its translation: CASSLIGGYPRETQYF. The chain is built from TRBV13 and TRBJ2-5; D uncertain. The ends were cut back, 2 bases at V and 5 bases at J, with 18 bases in the middle. The CDR3 is 16 residues long. CDR1 is PRHDT and CDR2 is FYEKMQ in the germline V gene (reference sequence).

This clone was observed a handful of times. The chain employs TRBV18 and TRBJ1-2; tentative D call: TRBD1 (5 bases). CDR1 and CDR2 (germline): KGHSH, LQKENI. The CDR3 is 16 residues long. The germline V and J ends were trimmed by 3 bases and 3 bases, with 17 bases remaining between them. In DNA form, the CDR3 reads TGTGCCAGCTCACCCACGACGGGGGGTAATGACTATGGCTACACCTTC. This gives the protein CASSPTTGGNDYGYTF.

This chain links TRBV28 with TRBJ1-6; D remains ambiguous. This CDR3 region has 15 residues. The germline V and J ends were trimmed by 6 bases and 6 bases, with 15 bases remaining between them. Germline CDR1 reads MDHEN; CDR2 reads SYDVKM. CDR3 DNA sequence: TGTGCCAGCAGCCCCCCCAGGAAGACTAATTCACCCCTCCACTTT. It is translated as CASSPPRKTNSPLHF. Looking up the rest from reference TRBV28 and TRBJ1-6 gives the full variable domain: DVKVTQSSRYLVKRTGEKVFLECVQDMDHENMFWYRQDPGLGLRLIYFSYDVKMKEKGDIPEGYSVSREKKERFSLILESASTNQTSMYLCASSPPRKTNSPLHFGNGTRLTVT.

The chain is built from TRBV4-1 and TRBJ2-5; TRBD2 matches at 14 bases. Germline trimming cut 0 bases from V and 4 bases from J; bases unmatched to any gene: 1. The CDR3 has 16 residues. Looked up from germline, CDR1 is MGHRA and CDR2 is YSYEKL. The CDR3 loop is CASSQEGTSGGETQYF. The CDR3 DNA follows: TGCGCCAGCAGCCAAGAAGGGACTAGCGGGGGAGAGACCCAGTACTTC.

This rearrangement joins TRBV19 to TRBJ2-3; possibly TRBD2 for D (6 bases). The CDR3 contains 14 residues. V lost 2 bases, J lost 3 bases, and 9 bases lay in between. Germline V gene data show CDR1 as LNHDA and CDR2 as SQIVND (reference sequence). The CDR3 is CASSIRELTDTQYF. The CDR3 DNA is TGTGCCAGTAGTATACGGGAGCTGACAGATACGCAGTATTTT. The whole variable domain, remainder taken from reference TRBV19 and TRBJ2-3, is DGGITQSPKYLFRKEGQNVTLSCEQNLNHDAMYWYRQDPGQGLRLIYYSQIVNDFQKGDIAEGYSVSREKKESFPLTVTSAQKNPTAFYLCASSIRELTDTQYFGPGTRLTVL.

The J gene is TRBJ2-1, the V gene TRBV7-6; 8 bases align to TRBD1. After removal of 5 bases from V and 5 bases from J, the junction contained 14 bases not matched to a gene. Germline CDR1 SGHVS, CDR2 FNYEAQ. The CDR3 sequence is 17 residues long. As DNA, the CDR3 is TGTGCCAGCAGCCTTAACCCGAGACAGGGGAATGACAATGAGCAGTTCTTC. It codes for CASSLNPRQGNDNEQFF.

The chain carries TRBV6-5 and TRBJ2-2; D is possibly TRBD2 (6 bases). The V end was cut by 1 base, the J end by 5 bases, with 8 bases between. The CDR3 is 14 amino acids. Germline CDR1 and CDR2: MNHEY and SVGAGI. The CDR3 loop is CASSYFRETGELFF. CDR3 DNA sequence: TGTGCCAGCAGTTACTTTCGGGAGACCGGGGAGCTGTTTTTT.

V gene TRBV5-1 combines with J gene TRBJ1-1, with 8 bases identical to TRBD1. The CDR3 is made up of 14 amino acids. CDR1 and CDR2 from the germline V gene are SGHRS and YFSETQ. The junction had 5 bases not matched to a gene; V was cut back by 3 bases and J by 4 bases. This CDR3 is CASSSQGAGTEAFF. The CDR3, as DNA: TGCGCCAGCAGCTCCCAGGGGGCCGGCACTGAAGCTTTCTTT.

The DNA of the CDR3 is TGTGCCAGCAGCCGCTCTGGGGGTAGCGGGAGTTTGGGCACCGGGGAGCTGTTTTTT. Residues: CASSRSGGSGSLGTGELFF. The J gene is TRBJ2-2, the V gene TRBV27, with TRBD2 matching 9 bases. J lost 4 bases, V lost 6 bases, and 18 bases had no gene match. Germline CDR1 reads MNHEY; CDR2 reads SMNVEV (reference sequence). This CDR3 region has 19 residues.

The CDR3 region has the DNA TGTGCCAGCACCTTGGGGGGGACTGAAGCTTTCTTT. This encodes CASTLGGTEAFF. V is TRBV28 and J is TRBJ1-1; weak D call: TRBD1 (5 bases). CDR1 is MDHEN and CDR2 is SYDVKM in the germline V gene. V gave up 7 bases and J gave up 5 bases, with 11 bases separating them. This CDR3 region has 12 residues.

CDR3 protein: CASSAWAREQFF. The CDR3 nucleotides read TGTGCCAGCAGTGCCTGGGCTCGTGAGCAGTTCTTC. This chain connects TRBV6-1 to TRBJ2-1; D is uncertain. The germline V gene has CDR1 MNHNS and CDR2 SASEGT. V was clipped by 4 bases and J by 9 bases, with 10 bases between them. The CDR3 spans 12 residues.

The chain carries TRBV7-6 and TRBJ1-3; weak D call: TRBD1 (6 bases). The CDR3 contains 16 residues. Deletions cut 0 bases from V and 2 bases from J, with 11 bases between. CDR1 is SGHVS and CDR2 is FNYEAQ in the germline V gene. CDR3 nucleotide sequence: TGTGCCAGCAGCTTAGCAGGGGACACCCCTGGAAACACCATATATTTT. Translated: CASSLAGDTPGNTIYF. Using reference TRBV7-6 and TRBJ1-3 for the parts outside the CDR3, the full variable domain is GAGVSQSPRYKVTKRGQDVALRCDPISGHVSLYWYRQALGQGPEFLTYFNYEAQQDKSGLPNDRFSAERPEGSISTLTIQRTEQRDSAMYRCASSLAGDTPGNTIYFGEGSWLTVV.

CDR3 amino acids: CASSYGRGGETQYF. In DNA, the CDR3 is TGTGCCAGCAGTTACGGCAGGGGCGGCGAGACCCAGTACTTC. The chain employs TRBV6-5 and TRBJ2-5; weak D call: TRBD1 (6 bases). V was trimmed by 2 bases and J by 5 bases, leaving 12 bases between them. Germline-derived CDR1 and CDR2 are MNHEY and SVGAGI. This CDR3 spans 14 amino acids.

The chain combines TRBV5-4 with TRBJ2-5, with a tentative D call TRBD1 (6 bases). Germline CDR1 reads SGHNT; CDR2 reads YYREEE (reference sequence). The CDR3 totals 15 residues. The V and J ends lost 5 bases and 2 bases respectively, with 16 bases between them. In DNA, the CDR3 is TGTGCCAGCAGATTGCTGGGGGCGCGACAAGAGACCCAGTACTTC. Translation: CASRLLGARQETQYF.

The CDR3 bases are TGTGCCACCAGCAGAATCACAGGGAGCGATTTTGAGACCCAGTACTTC. Protein: CATSRITGSDFETQYF. The rearrangement joins TRBV15 to TRBJ2-5; tentatively, D is TRBD1 (6 bases). CDR1 is LNHNV, CDR2 YYDKDF, per germline (reference sequence). The CDR3 consists of 16 residues. V was clipped by 2 bases and J by 5 bases, with 18 bases between them. Full variable domain (rest looked up from reference TRBV15 and TRBJ2-5): DAMVIQNPRYQVTQFGKPVTLSCSQTLNHNVMYWYQQKSSQAPKLLFHYYDKDFNNEADTPDNFQSRRPNTSFCFLDIRSPGLGDTAMYLCATSRITGSDFETQYFGPGTRLLVL.

This chain joins TRBV7-9 and TRBJ2-5; 12 bases agree with TRBD2. Looked up from germline, CDR1 is SEHNR and CDR2 is FQNEAQ (reference sequence). The V gene end was trimmed by 3 bases and the J gene end by 11 bases; junction bases not matched to a gene: 7. CDR3 length equals 14 residues. CDR3 amino acids: CASSLTSGGYEQYF. As DNA, the CDR3 is TGTGCCAGCAGCTTGACTAGCGGGGGATATGAGCAGTACTTC.

The J gene is TRBJ1-4, the V gene TRBV29-1; D gene uncertain. The CDR3 extends over 13 amino acids. From germline, CDR1 is SQVTM and CDR2 ANQGSEA. The DNA for the CDR3 is TGCACCGCCTCGGTTTCAACTAATGAAAAACTGTTTTTT. Its translation is CTASVSTNEKLFF.

This chain uses TRBV5-4 with TRBJ2-5; the match to TRBD2 covers 14 bases. The CDR3 has 16 residues. V trimming: 2 bases; J trimming: 13 bases; junction bases outside the gene matches: 13. CDR1 is SGHNT, CDR2 YYREEE, per germline (reference sequence). The CDR3 protein is CASSFGTSGGSPVRYF. The CDR3 DNA reads as TGTGCCAGCAGCTTCGGGACTAGCGGGGGCTCACCAGTTCGGTACTTC. The whole variable domain, remainder taken from reference TRBV5-4 and TRBJ2-5, is ETGVTQSPTHLIKTRGQQVTLRCSSQSGHNTVSWYQQALGQGPQFIFQYYREEENGRGNFPPRFSGLQFPNYSSELNVNALELDDSALYLCASSFGTSGGSPVRYFGPGTRLLVL.

V gene TRBV6-4 combines with J gene TRBJ1-1, with D tentatively TRBD1 (6 bases). The germline V and J ends were trimmed by 0 bases and 11 bases, with 19 bases remaining between them. The germline CDR1 and CDR2 sequences are MRHNA and SNTAGT. The CDR3 sequence is 15 residues long. CDR3 nucleotides: TGTGCCAGCAGTGACTCGAGTCGGGGGGGCGGGAAGGCTTTCTTT. This codes for CASSDSSRGGGKAFF.

The chain has TRBV27 and TRBJ2-7; the match to TRBD1 covers 7 bases. The CDR3 has 12 amino acids. Germline trimming cut 6 bases from V and 6 bases from J; bases unmatched to any gene: 5. The germline V gene has CDR1 MNHEY and CDR2 SMNVEV (reference sequence). The CDR3 loop reads CASRTGMGEQYF. CDR3 bases: TGTGCCAGCAGGACAGGGATGGGCGAGCAGTACTTC.

The rearrangement uses TRBV5-8 and TRBJ1-5, with a possible D match to TRBD1 (6 bases). This CDR3 is 15 amino acids long. V was trimmed by 3 bases and J by 1 base, leaving 11 bases between them. The V gene's germline CDR1 is SGHTS and CDR2 YDEGEE. CDR3 bases: TGTGCCAGCAGCTCCGGGACATTGAGCAATCAGCCCCAGCATTTT. It specifies CASSSGTLSNQPQHF.

The chain is built from TRBV11-2 and TRBJ2-2; 8 positions match TRBD2. Trimming removed 1 base from V and 5 bases from J; junction bases left unmatched: 9. This CDR3 is built from 17 residues. Germline V CDR1 and CDR2: SGHAT, FQNNGV. CDR3 sequence reads: CASSLVTGGAGTGELFF. The CDR3 bases are TGTGCCAGCAGCTTAGTTACCGGGGGGGCCGGAACCGGGGAGCTGTTTTTT.

The chain combines TRBV11-2 with TRBJ2-5; TRBD1 agrees at 7 bases. The DNA matches TRBJ2-7 better at its end, which makes the J call doubtful. Germline assignment: CDR1 SGHAT and CDR2 FQNNGV. The CDR3 is 14 residues long. The CDR3 bases are TGTGCCAGCAGCCCGGACAGGACTTTTTACGAGCAGTACTTC. It codes for CASSPDRTFYEQYF.

This rearrangement joins TRBV5-1 to TRBJ2-7, with 14 bases that match TRBD2. This CDR3 comprises 15 residues. Germline trimming cut 2 bases from V and 4 bases from J; bases unmatched to any gene: 2. Per germline, CDR1 SGHRS and CDR2 YFSETQ. The CDR3 here is CASSFRTSGGYEQYF. CDR3 bases: TGCGCCAGCAGCTTCCGGACTAGCGGGGGGTACGAGCAGTACTTC.

The chain uses TRBV7-8 and TRBJ2-3; the match to TRBD2 covers 12 bases. The CDR3 covers 18 residues. The V and J ends lost 1 base and 5 bases, in that order; junction bases with no gene match: 10. Per germline, CDR1 SGHVS and CDR2 FQNEAQ. The CDR3 protein is CASSLVGLAGGVGDTQYF. CDR3 nucleotides: TGTGCCAGCAGCTTAGTAGGGCTAGCGGGGGGGGTTGGAGATACGCAGTATTTT.